This T cell receptor (beta chain) was identified in a study of graft-versus-host responses after intestinal transplantation. Findings and limits, study-wide: The recipient marrow held GvH clones, and some of them showed up first in ileum or blood.

About this clone itself: Antigen: not known.

Using immunoSEQ multiplex PCR, the repertoire was profiled, and TCRdb retains in-frame clones only, with some absent. The sample has some 90,000 clones; around 84% are singletons. V was trimmed by 7 bases and J by 8 bases, leaving 17 bases between them. The CDR3 has 13 amino acids. The V gene's germline CDR1 is LNHNV and CDR2 YYDKDF (reference sequence). The sequences come from unstimulated CD4+ T cells sorted from spleen or lymph node cells, collected before intestinal transplant. This TCR derives from a human donor who received an intestinal transplant. The chain couples TRBV15 to TRBJ1-2, with D possibly being TRBD1 (6 bases). DNA for the CDR3: TGTGCCACCACGGCGGGGGCCGGGTCGGGCTACACCTTC. This encodes CATTAGAGSGYTF.